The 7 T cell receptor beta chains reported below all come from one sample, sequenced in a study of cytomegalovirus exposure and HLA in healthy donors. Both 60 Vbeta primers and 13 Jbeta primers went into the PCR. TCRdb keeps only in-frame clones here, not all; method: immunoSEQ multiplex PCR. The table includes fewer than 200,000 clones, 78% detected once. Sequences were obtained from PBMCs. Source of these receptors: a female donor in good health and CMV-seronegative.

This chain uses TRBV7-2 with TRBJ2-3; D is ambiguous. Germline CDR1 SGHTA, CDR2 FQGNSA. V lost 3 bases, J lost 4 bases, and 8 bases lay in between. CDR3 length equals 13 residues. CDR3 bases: TGTGCCAGCAGCTTCGGTCGTTCAGATACGCAGTATTTT. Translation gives CASSFGRSDTQYF. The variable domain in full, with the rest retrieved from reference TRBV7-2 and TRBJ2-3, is GAGVSQSPSNKVTEKGKDVELRCDPISGHTALYWYRQSLGQGLEFLIYFQGNSAPDKSGLPSDRFSAERTGGSVSTLTIQRTQQEDSAVYLCASSFGRSDTQYFGPGTRLTVL.

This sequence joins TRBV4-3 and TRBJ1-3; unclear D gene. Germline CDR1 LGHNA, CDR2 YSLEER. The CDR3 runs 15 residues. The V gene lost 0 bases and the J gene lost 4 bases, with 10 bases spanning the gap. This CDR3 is CASSQDNWPGNTIYF. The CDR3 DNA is TGCGCCAGCAGCCAAGATAATTGGCCGGGAAACACCATATATTTT.

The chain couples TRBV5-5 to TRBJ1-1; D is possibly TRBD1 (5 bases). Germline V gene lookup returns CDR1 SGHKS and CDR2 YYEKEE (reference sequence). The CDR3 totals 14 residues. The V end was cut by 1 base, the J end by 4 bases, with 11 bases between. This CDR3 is CASSLWQGGTEAFF. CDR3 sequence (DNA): TGTGCCAGCAGCTTGTGGCAGGGCGGCACTGAAGCTTTCTTT.

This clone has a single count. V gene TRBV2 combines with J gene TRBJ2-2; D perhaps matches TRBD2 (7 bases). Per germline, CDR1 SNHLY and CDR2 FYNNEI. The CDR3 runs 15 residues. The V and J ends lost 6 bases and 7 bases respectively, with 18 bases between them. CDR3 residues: CASRAPGGFVGELFF. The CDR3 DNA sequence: TGTGCCAGCAGGGCGCCGGGGGGCTTCGTCGGGGAGCTGTTTTTT.

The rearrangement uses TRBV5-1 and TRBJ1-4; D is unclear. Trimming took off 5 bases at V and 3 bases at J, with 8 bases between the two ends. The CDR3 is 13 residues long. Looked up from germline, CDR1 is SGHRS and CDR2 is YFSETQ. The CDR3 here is CASRGAANEKLFF. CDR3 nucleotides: TGCGCCAGCAGGGGCGCAGCTAATGAAAAACTGTTTTTT.

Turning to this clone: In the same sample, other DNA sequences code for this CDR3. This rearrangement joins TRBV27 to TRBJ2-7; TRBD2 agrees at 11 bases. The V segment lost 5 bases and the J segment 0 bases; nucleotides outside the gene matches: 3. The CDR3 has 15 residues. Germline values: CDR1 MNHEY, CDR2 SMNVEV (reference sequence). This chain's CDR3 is CASSLGTSGSYEQYF. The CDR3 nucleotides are TGTGCCAGCAGTCTAGGGACTAGCGGCTCCTACGAGCAGTACTTC.

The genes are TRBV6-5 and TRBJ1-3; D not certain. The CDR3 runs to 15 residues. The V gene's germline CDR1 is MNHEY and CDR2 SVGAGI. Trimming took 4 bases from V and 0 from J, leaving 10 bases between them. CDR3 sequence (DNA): TGTGCCAGCAGTTGGGGAGGCCGCTCTGGAAACACCATATATTTT. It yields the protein CASSWGGRSGNTIYF.